These 12 T cell receptor beta chains were sequenced from one sample in a study of T cells in Graves' hyperthyroidism and ophthalmopathy. TCR beta CDR3 regions were amplified from RNA. HTBI primers drove first-round RT-PCR of the TCR CDR3. TCRdb used MiXCR to reprocess the multiplex PCR reads, holding one entry per CDR3 protein. The sample records hundreds of thousands of distinct CDR3 sequences, roughly 45% being singletons. The specimen was peripheral blood or thyroid tissue (not recorded which). The receptor set was obtained from an adult man with Graves' disease, either hyperthyroidism or ophthalmopathy (not recorded which).

The sample holds many counts of this clonotype. The chain uses TRBV7-8 and TRBJ2-7; TRBD1 is a possible D gene (5 bases). The CDR3 totals 16 residues. V dropped 7 bases and J dropped 0 bases, with 19 bases sitting between them. Per the germline V gene, CDR1 is SGHVS and CDR2 is FQNEAQ. CDR3 protein: CASTGGAVLSSYEQYF. In DNA, the CDR3 is TGTGCCAGCACAGGTGGGGCCGTTCTGAGCTCCTACGAGCAGTACTTC.

This clonotype has more than one count but fewer than ten. The chain uses TRBV20-1 and TRBJ1-5; a possible D gene is TRBD1 (5 bases). This CDR3 is 14 amino acids long. Germline values: CDR1 DFQATT, CDR2 SNEGSKA (reference sequence). Trimming removed 4 bases at V and 7 bases at J, with 17 bases between. The CDR3 is CSAISGANGQPQHF. In nucleotides, the CDR3 is TGCAGTGCTATTTCCGGGGCGAATGGCCAGCCCCAGCATTTT.

Concerning this clonotype: A read error is possible here, since a much larger clone lies one base away. The chain joins TRBV5-1 to TRBJ1-6, with 8 bases fitting TRBD1. This CDR3 is built from 15 residues. J gave up 7 bases and V 4 bases, and 7 bases lay outside the gene matches. The V gene's germline CDR1 is SGHRS and CDR2 YFSETQ. As DNA, the CDR3 is TGCGCCAGCAGCCTCCAGACAGGGGTGAATTCACCCCTCCACTTT. Protein: CASSLQTGVNSPLHF.

Comment on this clonotype: One end of the junction is discordant with germline, which a read error may explain. The rearrangement joins TRBV9 to TRBJ1-2; the match to TRBD1 covers 7 bases. This CDR3 is 18 amino acids long. The germline CDR1 and CDR2 sequences are SGDLS and YYNGEE. Written as DNA, the CDR3 is TGCGCCAGCAGCCATCCAGGGACAGCGGCAGATAGTGGCTATGGCTACACCTTC. Translated: CASSHPGTAADSGYGYTF.

The chain recombines TRBV20-1 with TRBJ1-1; 7 positions agree with TRBD1. The CDR3 totals 17 residues. Germline CDR1 reads DFQATT; CDR2 reads SNEGSKA (reference sequence). Trimming at V came to 0 bases and at J to 5 bases, leaving 15 bases not matched to a gene. This CDR3 reads CSARDRPTRAGGTEAFF. CDR3 sequence (DNA): TGCAGTGCTAGAGATAGACCCACCCGGGCAGGGGGGACTGAAGCTTTCTTT.

This clonotype occurred many times. The chain is built from TRBV10-1 and TRBJ1-1; D is ambiguous. V lost 7 bases and J 3 bases, leaving 15 bases between the germline ends. In germline, CDR1 is WNHNN, CDR2 SYGVQD (reference sequence). The CDR3 contains 14 residues. Written as DNA, the CDR3 is TGCGCCAGCACGGCCACTGGTCAGGACACTGAAGCTTTCTTT. It translates to CASTATGQDTEAFF.

CDR3 in amino acids: CATSRGYGANVLTF. DNA for the CDR3: TGTGCCACCAGCAGGGGGTACGGGGCCAACGTCCTGACTTTC. The chain employs TRBV15 and TRBJ2-6; D remains unclear. The CDR3 is 14 residues long. Germline V CDR1 and CDR2: LNHNV, YYDKDF (reference sequence). Trimming cost V 3 bases and J 4 bases, with 7 bases left between them.

This clonotype came up many times. The gene calls are TRBV2 and TRBJ1-6; tentatively, D is TRBD1 (5 bases). The CDR3 consists of 14 residues. Looked up from germline, CDR1 is SNHLY and CDR2 is FYNNEI. Trimming left V 4 bases short and J 2 bases short, with 6 bases between. The DNA for the CDR3 is TGTGCCAGCAGTGGACAGCCCTATAATTCACCCCTCCACTTT. It yields the protein CASSGQPYNSPLHF.

Worth noting for this clonotype: The final CDR3 position lacks the conserved phenylalanine or tryptophan, pointing to a likely read error. The V call is TRBV9, the J call TRBJ2-7; D ambiguous. This CDR3 comprises 13 residues. Trimming removed 2 bases at V and 6 bases at J, with 12 bases between. Germline-derived CDR1 and CDR2 are SGDLS and YYNGEE. The CDR3 DNA sequence: TGTGCCAGCAGCGTGGACCTACCTTCCGAGCAGTACCTC. Amino acid sequence: CASSVDLPSEQYL.

This clonotype was seen a few times. Germline is not matched at one junction end, which may reflect a read error. The J gene is TRBJ1-1, the V gene TRBV5-1; D ambiguous. CDR1 and CDR2 from the germline V gene are SGHRS and YFSETQ. The CDR3 has 12 residues. CDR3 residues: CASSFLGVMAFF. For the CDR3, the DNA is TGTGCCAGCAGCTTCCTCGGAGTAATGGCTTTCTTT.

The rearrangement links TRBV20-1 to TRBJ1-3; the D is unclear. V dropped 0 bases and J dropped 0 bases, with 9 bases sitting between them. There are 15 residues in the CDR3. Germline CDR1 is DFQATT and CDR2 is SNEGSKA (reference sequence). CDR3 in DNA: TGCAGTGCTAGAGATCCGGCCACCTCTGGAAACACCATATATTTT. Protein sequence: CSARDPATSGNTIYF.

The chain couples TRBV12-3 or TRBV12-4 to TRBJ1-5; TRBD1 might be the D (5 bases). V was clipped by 6 bases and J by 0 bases, with 9 bases between them. The CDR3 covers 14 residues. This chain's CDR3 is CASSRDYSNQPQHF. In DNA form, the CDR3 reads TGTGCCAGCAGCAGGGATTATAGCAATCAGCCCCAGCATTTT.